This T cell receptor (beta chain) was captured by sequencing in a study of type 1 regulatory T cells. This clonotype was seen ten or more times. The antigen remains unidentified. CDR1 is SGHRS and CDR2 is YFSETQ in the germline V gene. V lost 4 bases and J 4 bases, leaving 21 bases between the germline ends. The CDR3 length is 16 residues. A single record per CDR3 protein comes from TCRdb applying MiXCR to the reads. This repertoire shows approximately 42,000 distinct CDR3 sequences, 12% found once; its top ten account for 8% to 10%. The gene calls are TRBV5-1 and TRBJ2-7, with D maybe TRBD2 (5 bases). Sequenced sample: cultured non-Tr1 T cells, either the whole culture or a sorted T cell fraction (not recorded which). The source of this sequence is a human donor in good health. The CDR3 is CASSDTAAGIRYEQYF. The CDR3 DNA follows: TGCGCCAGCAGCGACACAGCCGCCGGGATTCGGTACGAGCAGTACTTC.